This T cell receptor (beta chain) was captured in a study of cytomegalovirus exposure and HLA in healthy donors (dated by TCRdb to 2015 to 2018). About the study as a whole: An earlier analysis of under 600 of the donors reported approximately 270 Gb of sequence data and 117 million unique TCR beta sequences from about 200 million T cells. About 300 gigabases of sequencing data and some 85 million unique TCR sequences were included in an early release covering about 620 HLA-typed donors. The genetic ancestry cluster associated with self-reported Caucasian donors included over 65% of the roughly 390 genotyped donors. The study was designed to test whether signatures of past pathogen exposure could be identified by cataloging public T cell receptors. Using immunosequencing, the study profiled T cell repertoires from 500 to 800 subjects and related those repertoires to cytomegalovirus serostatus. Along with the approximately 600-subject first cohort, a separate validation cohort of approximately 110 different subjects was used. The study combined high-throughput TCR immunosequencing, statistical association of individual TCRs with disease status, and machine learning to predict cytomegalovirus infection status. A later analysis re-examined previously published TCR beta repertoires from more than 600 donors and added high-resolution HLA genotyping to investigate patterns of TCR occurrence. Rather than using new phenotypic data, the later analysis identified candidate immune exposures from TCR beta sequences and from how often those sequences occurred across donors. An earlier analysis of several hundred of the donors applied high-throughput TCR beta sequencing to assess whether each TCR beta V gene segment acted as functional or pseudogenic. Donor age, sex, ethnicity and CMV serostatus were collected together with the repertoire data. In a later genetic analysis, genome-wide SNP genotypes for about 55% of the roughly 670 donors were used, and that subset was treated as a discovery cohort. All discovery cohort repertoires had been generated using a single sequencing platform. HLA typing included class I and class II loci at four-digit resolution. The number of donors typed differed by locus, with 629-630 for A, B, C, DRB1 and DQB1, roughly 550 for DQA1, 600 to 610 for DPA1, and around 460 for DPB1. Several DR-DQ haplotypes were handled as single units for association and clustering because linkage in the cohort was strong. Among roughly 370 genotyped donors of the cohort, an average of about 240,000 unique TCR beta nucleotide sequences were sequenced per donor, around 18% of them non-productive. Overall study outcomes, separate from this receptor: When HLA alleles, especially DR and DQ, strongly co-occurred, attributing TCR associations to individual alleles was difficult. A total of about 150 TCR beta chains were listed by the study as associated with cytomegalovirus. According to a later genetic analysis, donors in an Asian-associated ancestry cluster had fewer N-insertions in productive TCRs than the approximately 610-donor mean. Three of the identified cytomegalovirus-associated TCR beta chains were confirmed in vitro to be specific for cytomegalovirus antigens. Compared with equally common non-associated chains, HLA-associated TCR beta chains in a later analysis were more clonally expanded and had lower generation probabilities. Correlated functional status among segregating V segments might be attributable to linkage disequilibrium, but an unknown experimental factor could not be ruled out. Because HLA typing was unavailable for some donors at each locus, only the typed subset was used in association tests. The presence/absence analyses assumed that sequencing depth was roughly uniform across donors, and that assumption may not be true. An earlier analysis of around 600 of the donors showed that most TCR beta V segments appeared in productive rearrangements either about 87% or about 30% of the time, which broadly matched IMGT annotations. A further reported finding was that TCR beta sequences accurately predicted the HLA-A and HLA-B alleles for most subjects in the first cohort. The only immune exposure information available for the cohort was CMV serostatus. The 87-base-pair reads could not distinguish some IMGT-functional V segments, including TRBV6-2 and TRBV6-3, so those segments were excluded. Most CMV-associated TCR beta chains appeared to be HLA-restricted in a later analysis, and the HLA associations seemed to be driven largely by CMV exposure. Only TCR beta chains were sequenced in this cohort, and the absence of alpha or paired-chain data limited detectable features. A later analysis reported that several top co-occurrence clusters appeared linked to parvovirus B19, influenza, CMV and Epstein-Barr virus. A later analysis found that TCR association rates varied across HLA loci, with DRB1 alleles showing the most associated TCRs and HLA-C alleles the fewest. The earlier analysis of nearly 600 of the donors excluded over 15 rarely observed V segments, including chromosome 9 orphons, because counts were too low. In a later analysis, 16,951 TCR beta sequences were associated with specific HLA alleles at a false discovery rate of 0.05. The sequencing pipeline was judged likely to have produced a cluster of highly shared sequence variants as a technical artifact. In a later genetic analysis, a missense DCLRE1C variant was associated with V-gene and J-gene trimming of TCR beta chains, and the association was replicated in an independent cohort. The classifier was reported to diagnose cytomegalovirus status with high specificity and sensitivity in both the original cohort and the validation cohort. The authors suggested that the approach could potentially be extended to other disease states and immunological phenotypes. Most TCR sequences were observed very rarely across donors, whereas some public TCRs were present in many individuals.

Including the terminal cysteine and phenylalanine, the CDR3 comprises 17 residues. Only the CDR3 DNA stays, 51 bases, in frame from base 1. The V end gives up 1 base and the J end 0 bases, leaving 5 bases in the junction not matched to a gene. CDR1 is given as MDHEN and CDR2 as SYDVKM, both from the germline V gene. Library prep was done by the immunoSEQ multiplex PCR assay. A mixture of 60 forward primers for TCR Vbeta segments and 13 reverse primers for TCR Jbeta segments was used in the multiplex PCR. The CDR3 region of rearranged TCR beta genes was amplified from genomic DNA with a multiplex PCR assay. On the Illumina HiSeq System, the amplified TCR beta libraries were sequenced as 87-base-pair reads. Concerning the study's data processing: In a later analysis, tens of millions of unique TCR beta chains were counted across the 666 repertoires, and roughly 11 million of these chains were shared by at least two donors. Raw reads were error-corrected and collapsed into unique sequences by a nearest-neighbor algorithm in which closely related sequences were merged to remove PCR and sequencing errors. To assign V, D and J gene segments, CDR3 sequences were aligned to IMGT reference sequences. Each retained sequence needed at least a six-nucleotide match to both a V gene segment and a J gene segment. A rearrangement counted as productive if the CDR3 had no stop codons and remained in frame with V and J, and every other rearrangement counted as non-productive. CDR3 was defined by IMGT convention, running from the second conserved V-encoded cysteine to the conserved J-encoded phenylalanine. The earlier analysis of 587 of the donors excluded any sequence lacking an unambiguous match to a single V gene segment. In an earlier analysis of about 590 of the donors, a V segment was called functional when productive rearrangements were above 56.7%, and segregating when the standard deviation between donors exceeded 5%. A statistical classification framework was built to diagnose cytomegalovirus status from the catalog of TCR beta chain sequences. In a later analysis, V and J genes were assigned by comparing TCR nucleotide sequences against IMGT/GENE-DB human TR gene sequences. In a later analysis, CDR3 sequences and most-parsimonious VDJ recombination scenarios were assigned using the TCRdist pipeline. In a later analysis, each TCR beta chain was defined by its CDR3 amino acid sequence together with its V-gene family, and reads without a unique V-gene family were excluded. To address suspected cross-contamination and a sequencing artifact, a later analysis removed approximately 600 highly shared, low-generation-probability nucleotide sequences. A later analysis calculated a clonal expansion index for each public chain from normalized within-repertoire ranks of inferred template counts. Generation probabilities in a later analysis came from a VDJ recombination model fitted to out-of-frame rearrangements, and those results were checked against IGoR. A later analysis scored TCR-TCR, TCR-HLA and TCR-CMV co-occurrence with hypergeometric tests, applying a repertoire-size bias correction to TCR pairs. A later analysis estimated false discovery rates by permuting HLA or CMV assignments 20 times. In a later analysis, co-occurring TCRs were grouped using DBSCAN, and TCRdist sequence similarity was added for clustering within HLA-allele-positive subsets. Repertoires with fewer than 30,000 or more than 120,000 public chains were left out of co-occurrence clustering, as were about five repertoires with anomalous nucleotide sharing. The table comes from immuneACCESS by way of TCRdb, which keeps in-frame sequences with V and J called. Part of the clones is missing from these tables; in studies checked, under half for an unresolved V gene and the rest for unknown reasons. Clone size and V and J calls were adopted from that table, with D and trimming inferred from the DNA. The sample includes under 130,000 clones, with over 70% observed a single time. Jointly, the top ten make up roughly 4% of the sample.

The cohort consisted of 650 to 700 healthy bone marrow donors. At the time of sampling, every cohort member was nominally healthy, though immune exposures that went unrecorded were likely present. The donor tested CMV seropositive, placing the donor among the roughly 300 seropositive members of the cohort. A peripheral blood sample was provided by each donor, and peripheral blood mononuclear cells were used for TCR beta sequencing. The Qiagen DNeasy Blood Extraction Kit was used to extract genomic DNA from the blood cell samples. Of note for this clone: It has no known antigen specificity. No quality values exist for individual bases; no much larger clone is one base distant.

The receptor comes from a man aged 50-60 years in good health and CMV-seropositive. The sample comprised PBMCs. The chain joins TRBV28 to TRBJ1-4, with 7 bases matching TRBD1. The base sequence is TGTGCCAGCAGTTTATACAGGGGCCCTCCAACTAATGAAAAACTGTTTTTT. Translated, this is CASSLYRGPPTNEKLFF.